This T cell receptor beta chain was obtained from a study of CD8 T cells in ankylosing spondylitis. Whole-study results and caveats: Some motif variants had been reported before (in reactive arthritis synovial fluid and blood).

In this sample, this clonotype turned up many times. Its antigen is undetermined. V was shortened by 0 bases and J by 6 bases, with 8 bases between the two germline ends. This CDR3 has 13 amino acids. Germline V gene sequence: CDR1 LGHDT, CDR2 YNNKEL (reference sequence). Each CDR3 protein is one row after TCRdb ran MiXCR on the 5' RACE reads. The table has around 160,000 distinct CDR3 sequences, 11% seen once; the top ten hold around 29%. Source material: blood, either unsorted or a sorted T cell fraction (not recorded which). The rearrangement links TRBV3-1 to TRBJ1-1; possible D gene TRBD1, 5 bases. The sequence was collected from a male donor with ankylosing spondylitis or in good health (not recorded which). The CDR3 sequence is CASSQDRGSEAFF. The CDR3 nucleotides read TGTGCCAGCAGCCAAGATCGGGGGTCTGAAGCTTTCTTT.